The clone carrying this TCR beta chain was recorded once. The antigen is unknown. The germline gives CDR1 SGHRS, CDR2 YFSETQ. Trimming took 7 bases from V and 8 from J, leaving 13 bases between them. The CDR3 runs to 13 residues. Assay: immunoSEQ multiplex PCR; the TCRdb copy retains only in-frame clones and omits some. The sample comprises roughly 190,000 clones, 85% to 95% of which are singletons, and 3.5% to 4.5% rests with the top ten. This sample stems from a study of T cell responses to AZD1222 COVID-19 vaccine. Study information: Second-dose intervals of approximately 4 or approximately 12 weeks were pooled.

Notes on the study in general: Donors in the cohort were predominantly white British and more often female, and clonal diversity was possibly underestimated. Elevations in Spike-specific TCR breadth and depth followed administration of two AZD1222 doses.

The clonotype was recovered from an adult in good health. The V and J genes are TRBV5-1 and TRBJ1-6, with TRBD1 as a possible D gene (6 bases). Here the sequenced sample was peripheral blood, taken on day 0 of AZD1222 vaccination. CDR3 residues: CASQDRLDSPLHF. As DNA, the CDR3 is TGCGCCAGCCAAGACAGGCTGGATTCACCCCTCCACTTT.